Below, 21 T cell receptor beta chains from the same sample are listed, as sequenced in a study of identical twins. Using its own MiXCR run on the 5' RACE reads, TCRdb lists one record per CDR3 protein. The sample lists approximately 500,000 distinct CDR3 sequences, 20% to 25% seen once, with 2.9% in the top ten. The data were also submitted as part of a second study, on T cells expressing NK-cell markers.

Sequencing input: CD4+ T cells sorted from blood. The source of these receptors is a woman aged 18 to 35 in good health.

The V and J genes are TRBV10-3 and TRBJ2-7, with TRBD2 identical over 13 bases. The CDR3 extends over 15 amino acids. Per germline, CDR1 ENHRY and CDR2 SYGVKD. The junction had 12 bases not matched to a gene; V was cut back by 10 bases and J by 6 bases. Written as DNA, the CDR3 is TGTGCCAGCCTGCCCGGACTAGCGGGAGTCGGCGAGCAGTACTTC. This codes for CASLPGLAGVGEQYF.

J is TRBJ2-3 and V is TRBV12-3 or TRBV12-4, with TRBD2 matching over 9 bases. CDR3 size: 15 residues. V trimming: 4 bases; J trimming: 4 bases; junction bases outside the gene matches: 6. This CDR3 reads CASSSRGGGSDTQYF. CDR3 DNA: TGTGCCAGCAGTTCGCGGGGGGGCGGGTCAGATACGCAGTATTTT.

This clonotype was recorded a few times. This sequence joins TRBV2 and TRBJ1-1, with D hard to call. V was clipped by 4 bases and J by 1 base, with 10 bases between them. This CDR3 comprises 14 residues. Germline V CDR1 and CDR2: SNHLY, FYNNEI. CDR3 coding DNA: TGTGCCAGCAGTGTTCGGCGGGGGAACACTGAAGCTTTCTTT. It specifies CASSVRRGNTEAFF.

This rearrangement joins TRBV20-1 to TRBJ2-1; 9 bases align to TRBD2. Germline lookup yields CDR1 DFQATT and CDR2 SNEGSKA (reference sequence). J gave up 0 bases and V 5 bases, and 20 bases lay outside the gene matches. The CDR3 is 20 amino acids. In DNA form, the CDR3 reads TGCAGTGCTCGACCTATAGCGGGAGCGGAAGTACGCAGCTCCTACAATGAGCAGTTCTTC. This sequence encodes CSARPIAGAEVRSSYNEQFF.

V is TRBV20-1 and J is TRBJ2-5; 8 nucleotides line up with TRBD1. Germline CDR1 DFQATT, CDR2 SNEGSKA (reference sequence). This CDR3 comprises 12 residues. The junction had 2 bases not matched to a gene; V was cut back by 3 bases and J by 5 bases. CDR3 coding DNA: TGCAGTGCTAGCAGGGGGCTTGAGACCCAGTACTTC. Its translation: CSASRGLETQYF.

There are a few counts of this clonotype. CDR3: CASSYGNPTGELFF. The DNA for the CDR3 is TGTGCCAGCAGTTACGGGAATCCCACCGGGGAGCTGTTTTTT. This sequence joins TRBV12-3 or TRBV12-4 and TRBJ2-2; D is perhaps TRBD2 (5 bases). V was clipped by 4 bases and J by 4 bases, with 10 bases between them. There are 14 residues in the CDR3.

This chain connects TRBV20-1 to TRBJ2-5; D not resolved. Germline lookup yields CDR1 DFQATT and CDR2 SNEGSKA (reference sequence). The CDR3 consists of 15 residues. V dropped 6 bases and J dropped 3 bases, with 20 bases sitting between them. The CDR3 bases are TGCAGTGCCTATGGACGACCACCGAACAAAGAGACCCAGTACTTC. It is translated as CSAYGRPPNKETQYF.

This clonotype was detected only a few times. The chain links TRBV9 to TRBJ2-5; 7 bases fit TRBD1. J gave up 1 base and V 0 bases, and 6 bases lay outside the gene matches. CDR3 length equals 16 residues. Germline V gene sequence: CDR1 SGDLS, CDR2 YYNGEE. DNA for the CDR3: TGTGCCAGCAGCGTAGGCCCCGGGACAGTCCAAGAGACCCAGTACTTC. This codes for CASSVGPGTVQETQYF. The full variable domain, with the rest looked up from reference TRBV9 and TRBJ2-5, is DSGVTQTPKHLITATGQRVTLRCSPRSGDLSVYWYQQSLDQGLQFLIQYYNGEERAKGNILERFSAQQFPDLHSELNLSSLELGDSALYFCASSVGPGTVQETQYFGPGTRLLVL.

J is TRBJ2-5 and V is TRBV20-1, with unresolved D. V lost 3 bases, J lost 7 bases, and 21 bases lay in between. Germline lookup yields CDR1 DFQATT and CDR2 SNEGSKA (reference sequence). This CDR3 comprises 15 residues. DNA for the CDR3: TGCAGTGCTAGTCCCCGGTTCCACCATGATGGGACCCAGTACTTC. This sequence encodes CSASPRFHHDGTQYF.

A note on this clonotype: A junction end diverges from the germline sequence, so it may reflect a read error. The chain uses TRBV27 and TRBJ2-7; TRBD2 aligns across 9 bases. The CDR3 runs to 13 residues. The germline V gene encodes CDR1 MNHEY and CDR2 SMNVEV (reference sequence). The CDR3 region has the DNA TGTGCCAGCAGTTCCACCCCTGGCGGGAGGGCCATCTTC. Protein sequence: CASSSTPGGRAIF.

This chain connects TRBV6-2 or TRBV6-3 to TRBJ2-1; D is unclear. Trimming pared 6 bases from V and 7 bases from J, leaving 10 bases between. The CDR3 covers 12 residues. Looked up from germline, CDR1 is MNHEY and CDR2 is SVGEGT. This CDR3 reads CASSPFGNEQFF. CDR3 in DNA: TGTGCCAGCAGCCCTTTTGGGAATGAGCAGTTCTTC.

This clonotype showed up just a few times. At one end, the junction sequence differs from germline, possibly due to a read error. This chain joins TRBV11-2 and TRBJ2-1; 14 nucleotides match TRBD2. The CDR3 consists of 13 residues. Germline V gene data show CDR1 as SGHAT and CDR2 as FQNNGV. DNA of the CDR3: TGTGCCAGCAGCTTACCTGGACTAGCGGGAGGACTCTTC. This codes for CASSLPGLAGGLF. The complete variable domain, with remaining parts taken from reference TRBV11-2 and TRBJ2-1, reads EAGVAQSPRYKIIEKRQSVAFWCNPISGHATLYWYQQILGQGPKLLIQFQNNGVVDDSQLPKDRFSAERLKGVDSTLKIQPAKLEDSAVYLCASSLPGLAGGLFGPGTRLTVL.

This chain links TRBV12-3 or TRBV12-4 with TRBJ2-4; D unclear. The CDR3 runs 15 residues. V lost 6 bases, J lost 1 base, and 13 bases lay in between. The CDR3 here is CASSLSRFAKNIQYF. CDR3 DNA: TGTGCCAGCAGCTTATCCCGGTTTGCCAAAAACATTCAGTACTTC.

Many counts were recorded for this clonotype. The rearrangement links TRBV7-3 to TRBJ1-1; 8 positions match TRBD1. In germline, CDR1 is SGHTA, CDR2 FQGTGA. This CDR3 comprises 14 residues. V shed 5 bases, J shed 5 bases, and the junction held 7 bases outside the gene matches. The CDR3 protein is CASSRGQGNTEAFF. The CDR3 DNA is TGTGCCAGCAGCCGAGGACAGGGCAATACTGAAGCTTTCTTT.

The sample holds a few counts of this clonotype. The genes are TRBV2 and TRBJ2-3; D possibly corresponds to TRBD1 (8 bases). CDR3 length equals 14 residues. V lost 8 bases to trimming and J lost 2 bases, with 14 bases between them. The germline CDR1 and CDR2 sequences are SNHLY and FYNNEI. The CDR3 spells CASHRGGFTDTQYF. The CDR3, as DNA: TGTGCCAGCCACAGGGGGGGCTTCACAGATACGCAGTATTTT.

This clonotype was seen only a few times. V gene TRBV29-1 combines with J gene TRBJ2-5, with D possibly matching TRBD2 (5 bases). The germline CDR1 and CDR2 sequences are SQVTM and ANQGSEA. This CDR3 spans 12 amino acids. V was cut by 4 bases and J by 3 bases, with 9 bases left in between. CDR3 bases: TGCAGCGTTGCCGGAGCGGAAGAGACCCAGTACTTC. Amino acids: CSVAGAEETQYF.

V and J are TRBV20-1 and TRBJ2-5; TRBD2 matches 11 bases. V lost 6 bases, J lost 3 bases, and 6 bases stayed unmatched. CDR3 length: 14 amino acids. CDR1 DFQATT and CDR2 SNEGSKA come from the germline V gene (reference sequence). The CDR3 region is CSATSSGGKETQYF. CDR3 DNA: TGCAGTGCAACCTCTAGCGGGGGGAAAGAGACCCAGTACTTC.

This clonotype was recorded only once. The chain carries TRBV7-3 and TRBJ2-7; D may be TRBD2 (7 bases). Germline-derived CDR1 and CDR2 are SGHTA and FQGTGA. The CDR3 is made up of 13 amino acids. Trimming shortened V by 11 bases and J by 0 bases, and 14 bases separated the two germline ends. DNA of the CDR3: TGTGCCTCCTCCGGGGGGCCCTCCTACGAGCAGTACTTC. Translated, it gives CASSGGPSYEQYF.

Many counts were recorded for this clonotype. The gene calls are TRBV20-1 and TRBJ2-1; 11 nucleotides line up with TRBD2. The CDR3 spans 14 residues. With 2 bases clipped from V and 10 bases from J, the junction kept 7 bases outside the gene matches. The germline gives CDR1 DFQATT, CDR2 SNEGSKA (reference sequence). In DNA, the CDR3 is TGCAGTGCTAGATCTAGCGGGAGGATTCGGGAGCAGTTCTTC. Its translation: CSARSSGRIREQFF.

The J gene is TRBJ2-7, the V gene TRBV20-1; D call uncertain. The germline V and J ends were trimmed by 3 bases and 6 bases, with 18 bases remaining between them. Looked up from germline, CDR1 is DFQATT and CDR2 is SNEGSKA (reference sequence). This CDR3 comprises 14 residues. In DNA, the CDR3 is TGCAGTGCTAGTCTTTGGCACCTAGGCACCGAGCAGTACTTC. Residues: CSASLWHLGTEQYF.

This CDR3 reads CASSPAGGSQETQYF. As DNA, the CDR3 is TGTGCCAGCAGCCCCGCTGGCGGTAGTCAAGAGACCCAGTACTTC. The chain links TRBV5-6 to TRBJ2-5; D unresolved. The CDR3 extends over 15 amino acids. The V and J ends lost 4 bases and 2 bases respectively, with 15 bases between them. From germline, CDR1 is SGHDT and CDR2 YYEEEE. The complete variable domain, with remaining parts taken from reference TRBV5-6 and TRBJ2-5, reads DAGVTQSPTHLIKTRGQQVTLRCSPKSGHDTVSWYQQALGQGPQFIFQYYEEEERQRGNFPDRFSGHQFPNYSSELNVNALLLGDSALYLCASSPAGGSQETQYFGPGTRLLVL.